Detailed here is one T cell receptor beta chain. Compared with germline, one end of the junction differs, possibly owing to a read error. This sample is part of a study of blood T cells in healthy people across ages. The authors ran a second PCR of roughly 7 to 11 cycles using a sample-barcoded 5' primer and a J-beta primer mix. TCRdb analysed the 5' RACE reads with MiXCR anew, one entry per CDR3 protein. The sample includes 590,000 or so distinct CDR3 sequences, approximately 30% of them seen just once. The CDR3 covers 12 residues. Germline CDR1 DFQATT, CDR2 SNEGSKA (reference sequence). They isolated at least 6 million PBMCs from each sample.

The sequenced material came from blood. The gene calls are TRBV20-1 and TRBJ1-4; D is ambiguous. This TCR was recovered from a woman aged 80 or older in good health. For the CDR3, the DNA is TGCAGTACTAGGATGGTATATAGTGGGCTGTTTTTT. Residues: CSTRMVYSGLFF.